These 14 T cell receptor beta chains originate from one sample sequenced in a study of T cells after yellow fever vaccination. Each CDR3 protein is one row after TCRdb ran MiXCR on the 5' RACE reads. The data show tens of thousands of distinct CDR3 sequences, 10% to 15% seen once. The sequencing used CD8+ T cells not binding an NS4B(214-222) dextramer, sorted from PBMCs, collected roughly 20 days after the first yellow fever vaccination. These TCRs come from a man between 18 and 29 years old who received the YFV17D yellow fever vaccine.

In its sample, this clonotype was seen a few times. CDR3 DNA: TGTGCCAGCAGTGAAGTGGGTAGTAGCGGGGGGGCGCGCACAGATACGCAGTATTTT. Its protein product is CASSEVGSSGGARTDTQYF. J is TRBJ2-3 and V is TRBV2; 11 nucleotides agree with TRBD2. J gave up 1 base and V 1 base, and 10 bases lay outside the gene matches. The CDR3 is 19 residues long. Germline V lookup: CDR1 SNHLY, CDR2 FYNNEI.

This clonotype showed up just a few times. This chain links TRBV5-5 with TRBJ1-6; TRBD1 might be the D (6 bases). The V gene lost 1 base and the J gene lost 4 bases, with 9 bases spanning the gap. The germline gives CDR1 SGHKS, CDR2 YYEKEE (reference sequence). CDR3 length equals 15 residues. CDR3 nucleotides: TGTGCCAGCAGCTTGCGGGACAATTATAATTCACCCCTCCACTTT. Encoded protein: CASSLRDNYNSPLHF.

This clonotype showed up just once. The rearrangement joins TRBV7-8 to TRBJ1-2; D is undetermined. From germline, CDR1 is SGHVS and CDR2 FQNEAQ. Deletions cut 3 bases from V and 7 bases from J, with 12 bases between. This CDR3 comprises 13 residues. DNA for the CDR3: TGTGCCAGCAGCTTGGAGGGTTATCCTGGCTACACCTTC. It codes for CASSLEGYPGYTF. The whole variable domain, filled in from reference TRBV7-8 and TRBJ1-2, reads GAGVSQSPRYKVAKRGQDVALRCDPISGHVSLFWYQQALGQGPEFLTYFQNEAQLDKSGLPSDRFFAERPEGSVSTLKIQRTQQEDSAVYLCASSLEGYPGYTFGSGTRLTVV.

CDR3 amino acids: CASSQKGARHEQFF. The CDR3 nucleotides read TGTGCCAGCAGTCAAAAGGGGGCTCGGCATGAGCAGTTCTTC. This chain connects TRBV7-8 to TRBJ2-1, with 7 bases matching TRBD1. V was clipped by 6 bases and J by 8 bases; unmatched bases: 10. Germline CDR1 is SGHVS and CDR2 is FQNEAQ. CDR3 length equals 14 residues.

As DNA, the CDR3 is TGCAGTGCTAGAGGGATTCCGGGACAAGCGAACACCGGGGAGCTGTTTTTT. Translating gives CSARGIPGQANTGELFF. The chain carries TRBV20-1 and TRBJ2-2, with a weak D call TRBD1 (6 bases). The CDR3 runs to 17 residues. Germline CDR1 is DFQATT and CDR2 is SNEGSKA (reference sequence). Deletions cut 1 base from V and 0 bases from J, with 15 bases between.

This clonotype was recorded a few times. The genes are TRBV4-2 and TRBJ2-7; D assignment may be TRBD1 or TRBD2 (5 bases each). The CDR3 totals 13 residues. Germline loops: CDR1 LGHNA, CDR2 YNFKEQ. Trimming took 4 bases from V and 6 from J, leaving 13 bases between them. As DNA, the CDR3 is TGTGCCAGCAGCCCCGAATTTGGGGGCGAGCAGTACTTC. Residues: CASSPEFGGEQYF.

This clonotype was recorded once. This rearrangement joins TRBV20-1 to TRBJ1-2; D gene ambiguous. Germline CDR1 and CDR2: DFQATT and SNEGSKA (reference sequence). V was clipped by 2 bases and J by 1 base, with 14 bases between them. The CDR3 is 15 amino acids. In nucleotides, the CDR3 is TGCAGTGCTAGATCCACAAAGGAGGGTAACTATGGCTACACCTTC. Protein: CSARSTKEGNYGYTF.

This clonotype was picked up a small number of times. This rearrangement joins TRBV5-1 to TRBJ2-5; 7 bases line up with TRBD1. Germline values: CDR1 SGHRS, CDR2 YFSETQ. The CDR3 has 15 residues. V was clipped by 4 bases and J by 0 bases; unmatched bases: 6. The DNA for the CDR3 is TGCGCCAGCAGCAATCCGGGACAGCACCAAGAGACCCAGTACTTC. Translation: CASSNPGQHQETQYF.

This chain connects TRBV24-1 to TRBJ2-2; a weak D match, TRBD2 (5 bases). Germline CDR1 and CDR2: KGHDR and SFDVKD. The CDR3 is 15 amino acids. Trimming pared 9 bases from V and 0 bases from J, leaving 13 bases between. This CDR3 is CATWSRGTNTGELFF. In nucleotides, the CDR3 is TGTGCCACCTGGAGTCGGGGTACGAACACCGGGGAGCTGTTTTTT.

Concerning this clonotype: A junction end diverges from the germline sequence, so it may reflect a read error. The genes are TRBV5-6 and TRBJ2-2; either TRBD1 or TRBD2 may fit D (5 bases each). CDR3 length equals 14 residues. Per germline, CDR1 SGHDT and CDR2 YYEEEE. CDR3 region: CASSSRLLPGALFF. The CDR3 bases are TGTGCCAGCAGCTCCAGGCTCCTCCCCGGGGCGCTGTTTTTT.

This clonotype was counted between two and nine times. The J gene is TRBJ1-2, the V gene TRBV27; D uncertain. Germline V gene lookup returns CDR1 MNHEY and CDR2 SMNVEV (reference sequence). V gave up 2 bases and J gave up 3 bases, with 10 bases separating them. The CDR3 has 14 amino acids. The CDR3 bases are TGTGCCAGCAGTTTAAAAGGACTGCACTATGGCTACACCTTC. Residues: CASSLKGLHYGYTF.

This rearrangement joins TRBV7-2 to TRBJ2-3, with D hard to call. The germline V gene encodes CDR1 SGHTA and CDR2 FQGNSA. The CDR3 runs 13 residues. Trimming pared 10 bases from V and 0 bases from J, leaving 11 bases between. CDR3: CATDRKSTDTQYF. The CDR3 DNA sequence: TGTGCCACCGACCGGAAAAGCACAGATACGCAGTATTTT.

This clonotype appeared many times. The rearrangement joins TRBV27 to TRBJ1-2, with 7 positions matching TRBD1. CDR1 is MNHEY and CDR2 is SMNVEV in the germline V gene (reference sequence). CDR3 length equals 14 residues. The J segment lost 4 bases and the V segment lost 4 bases, leaving 6 bases of the junction unmatched. The CDR3 region is CASSSTGRGYGYTF. In nucleotides, the CDR3 is TGTGCCAGCAGTTCGACAGGGAGGGGCTATGGCTACACCTTC.

This clonotype was seen a few times. The chain recombines TRBV5-1 with TRBJ2-7, with 9 bases that match TRBD1. There are 14 residues in the CDR3. The V and J ends lost 4 bases and 4 bases, in that order; junction bases with no gene match: 6. Germline V gene data show CDR1 as SGHRS and CDR2 as YFSETQ. DNA of the CDR3: TGCGCCAGCAGCCCAGGACAGGGGAGGTACGAGCAGTACTTC. This codes for CASSPGQGRYEQYF.